The next 23 T cell receptor beta chains were all read from a single sample in a study of T-cell reconstitution after alpha-beta-depleted transplantation in children. The authors prepared the TCRbeta library with unique molecular identifiers. TCRdb itself ran the PCR reads through MiXCR, one entry per CDR3 protein. Among over 150,000 distinct CDR3 sequences, about 7% were seen once, and the ten largest hold about 5.5%. Sample: PBMCs, taken before TCRalphabeta/CD19-depleted stem cell transplant. These receptors were collected from a boy under 10 years old with acute lymphoblastic leukemia, due to receive a stem cell transplant.

The chain employs TRBV27 and TRBJ2-7, with D possibly TRBD2 on 6 matching bases. V dropped 0 bases and J dropped 2 bases, with 11 bases sitting between them. In germline, CDR1 is MNHEY, CDR2 SMNVEV (reference sequence). The length of the CDR3 is 15 residues. CDR3 protein: CASSLSTSYAYEQYF. The DNA of the CDR3 is TGTGCCAGCAGTTTATCTACTAGCTATGCCTACGAGCAGTACTTC.

This clonotype showed up just a few times. The chain uses TRBV7-8 and TRBJ1-6; D call uncertain. With 1 base removed from V and 0 bases from J, the gap between germline ends came to 10 bases. The V gene's germline CDR1 is SGHVS and CDR2 FQNEAQ. The CDR3 length is 17 residues. In DNA form, the CDR3 reads TGTGCCAGCAGCTTAGGACCCAGGAGCTCCTATAATTCACCCCTCCACTTT. This sequence encodes CASSLGPRSSYNSPLHF.

Ten or more counts support this clonotype. The chain couples TRBV29-1 to TRBJ1-3, with unresolved D. Germline CDR1 SQVTM, CDR2 ANQGSEA. Trimming took off 7 bases at V and 4 bases at J, with 8 bases between the two ends. The CDR3 totals 11 residues. The CDR3 is CSANTGNTIYF. CDR3 nucleotides: TGCAGCGCCAATACCGGAAACACCATATATTTT.

This clonotype was detected many times. This chain uses TRBV29-1 with TRBJ2-3; 8 bases match TRBD1. Germline trimming cut 7 bases from V and 4 bases from J; bases unmatched to any gene: 1. Germline V lookup: CDR1 SQVTM, CDR2 ANQGSEA. CDR3 length equals 11 residues. CDR3 coding DNA: TGCAGCGCACAGGGGGCAGATACGCAGTATTTT. As protein: CSAQGADTQYF.

This clonotype was picked up many times. The chain links TRBV28 to TRBJ1-4; D possibly corresponds to TRBD1 (5 bases). Germline V CDR1 and CDR2: MDHEN, SYDVKM. Trimming took 8 bases from V and 3 from J, leaving 16 bases between them. CDR3 length: 15 residues. CDR3 region: CASRPGVVANEKLFF. In nucleotides, the CDR3 is TGTGCCAGCCGACCGGGGGTCGTGGCTAATGAAAAACTGTTTTTT.

This clonotype was counted at least ten times. V and J are TRBV4-2 and TRBJ2-1, with 10 bases that match TRBD2. V lost 1 base to trimming and J lost 11 bases; unmatched junction nucleotides: 5. Germline assignment: CDR1 LGHNA and CDR2 YNFKEQ. The CDR3 is made up of 14 amino acids. The chain's CDR3 is CASSQASGGYQQFF. CDR3 DNA sequence: TGTGCCAGCAGCCAAGCTAGCGGGGGTTATCAGCAGTTCTTC.

This clonotype was seen more than once but under ten times. The chain couples TRBV18 to TRBJ1-1; D gene unclear. Germline lookup yields CDR1 KGHSH and CDR2 LQKENI. The V end lost 2 bases, the J end lost 7 bases, and 14 bases lay between the germline ends. CDR3 length: 14 amino acids. Here the CDR3 DNA reads TGTGCCAGCTCACCAGCCAGCTTCTCTGGTGAAGCTTTCTTT. Translated, it gives CASSPASFSGEAFF.

The table lists this clonotype with many counts. This chain joins TRBV6-2 or TRBV6-3 and TRBJ2-2; TRBD2 matches 9 bases. The germline V gene has CDR1 MNHEY and CDR2 SVGEGT. This CDR3 comprises 16 residues. The junction had 5 bases not matched to a gene; V was cut back by 5 bases and J by 1 base. The CDR3 region is CASSPHSGGNTGELFF. CDR3 DNA: TGTGCCAGCAGTCCTCATAGCGGGGGGAACACCGGGGAGCTGTTTTTT.

There are many counts of this clonotype. The rearrangement joins TRBV7-2 to TRBJ2-3; D not certain. Germline V gene sequence: CDR1 SGHTA, CDR2 FQGNSA. There are 12 residues in the CDR3. Trimming removed 5 bases at V and 9 bases at J, with 12 bases between. The CDR3 region is CASSPTLPTQYF. For the CDR3, the DNA is TGTGCCAGCAGCCCCACACTTCCGACGCAGTATTTT.

This clonotype turned up a few times. The chain carries TRBV28 and TRBJ1-5, with TRBD1 as a possible D gene (6 bases). This CDR3 has 14 residues. The germline V and J ends were trimmed by 3 bases and 5 bases, with 11 bases remaining between them. Germline CDR1 MDHEN, CDR2 SYDVKM. This chain's CDR3 is CASSFRGGDQPQHF. For the CDR3, the DNA is TGTGCCAGCAGTTTCAGAGGGGGAGATCAGCCCCAGCATTTT.

This clonotype was seen ten or more times. The DNA of the CDR3 is TGTGCCAGCAGTACCGGGACAGGGCTAGCGGAGACCCAGTACTTC. It yields the protein CASSTGTGLAETQYF. The V call is TRBV25-1, the J call TRBJ2-5, with 9 bases identical to TRBD1. The germline CDR1 and CDR2 sequences are MGHDK and SYGVNS. After removal of 5 bases from V and 5 bases from J, the junction contained 9 bases not matched to a gene. CDR3 length: 15 amino acids.

This clonotype was found many times. The chain employs TRBV2 and TRBJ1-4; TRBD1 agrees at 10 bases. The V segment lost 4 bases and the J segment 8 bases; nucleotides outside the gene matches: 7. CDR1 is SNHLY and CDR2 is FYNNEI in the germline V gene. This CDR3 is built from 15 residues. The CDR3 sequence: CASSAETGGEEKLFF. CDR3 sequence (DNA): TGTGCCAGCAGTGCAGAGACAGGGGGCGAAGAAAAACTGTTTTTT.

V usage is TRBV4-3 and J usage is TRBJ1-6, with a tentative D call TRBD1 (6 bases). The CDR3 runs to 16 residues. The V and J ends lost 4 bases and 6 bases respectively, with 16 bases between them. The germline V gene has CDR1 LGHNA and CDR2 YSLEER. The CDR3 sequence is CASSPQGGHFNSPLHF. The DNA for the CDR3 is TGCGCCAGCAGCCCACAGGGAGGGCATTTTAATTCACCCCTCCACTTT.

This clonotype has ten or more counts. The chain couples TRBV4-3 to TRBJ1-2; D remains ambiguous. This CDR3 is 15 amino acids long. Germline assignment: CDR1 LGHNA and CDR2 YSLEER. Trimming removed 0 bases from V and 8 bases from J, with 16 bases in between. The CDR3, as DNA: TGCGCCAGCAGCCAAGAGTCCAGTCTTGAGAGCGGCTACACCTTC. This sequence encodes CASSQESSLESGYTF.

A remark on this clonotype: This could be a read error, since a much larger clone is one nucleotide away. The chain links TRBV4-2 to TRBJ1-3; D is perhaps TRBD1 (5 bases). The ends were cut back, 4 bases at V and 4 bases at J, with 11 bases in the middle. CDR1 is LGHNA and CDR2 is YNFKEQ in the germline V gene. The CDR3 totals 14 residues. This CDR3 reads CASSPGNTGNTIYF. The CDR3 DNA reads as TGTGCCAGCAGCCCAGGGAATACCGGAAACACCATATATTTT.

This clonotype has more than one count but fewer than ten. The chain joins TRBV15 to TRBJ1-5; no definite D call. With 3 bases removed from V and 7 bases from J, the gap between germline ends came to 16 bases. The CDR3 sequence is 15 residues long. The V gene's germline CDR1 is LNHNV and CDR2 YYDKDF (reference sequence). For the CDR3, the DNA is TGTGCCACCAGCAGGGGGTTTTCTCTAGGCCAGCCCCAGCATTTT. Its translation: CATSRGFSLGQPQHF.

This clonotype was observed a few times. CDR3 protein: CASNDLGGGEEKLFF. As DNA, the CDR3 is TGTGCCAGCAACGACTTGGGCGGGGGGGAAGAAAAACTGTTTTTT. V gene TRBV7-2 combines with J gene TRBJ1-4, with D tentatively TRBD1 (5 bases). The V gene lost 7 bases and the J gene lost 8 bases, with 20 bases spanning the gap. The germline CDR1 and CDR2 sequences are SGHTA and FQGNSA. The CDR3 contains 15 residues.

This clonotype was seen a few times. The chain combines TRBV7-9 with TRBJ2-7; D remains ambiguous. Germline CDR1 is SEHNR and CDR2 is FQNEAQ (reference sequence). The CDR3 sequence is 17 residues long. Trimming took 5 bases from V and 0 from J, leaving 20 bases between them. The DNA of the CDR3 is TGTGCCAGCAGCCGGGTGGCGGATTCGAGTCTCTCCTACGAGCAGTACTTC. Translation gives CASSRVADSSLSYEQYF.

Ten or more counts support this clonotype. This chain links TRBV7-9 with TRBJ2-7, with D uncertain. This CDR3 is 12 amino acids long. Looked up from germline, CDR1 is SEHNR and CDR2 is FQNEAQ (reference sequence). Between the trimmed V and J ends, which lost 3 bases and 6 bases, there was a span of 9 bases. The CDR3 coding sequence is TGTGCCAGCAGCTTTGGGGAAGGCGAGCAGTACTTC. This gives the protein CASSFGEGEQYF.

This clonotype was counted only a few times. J is TRBJ1-1 and V is TRBV12-3 or TRBV12-4; TRBD1 matches 7 bases. The V segment lost 6 bases and the J segment 7 bases; nucleotides outside the gene matches: 8. The CDR3 consists of 13 residues. The CDR3 protein is CASSLGGWDEAFF. Here the CDR3 DNA reads TGTGCCAGCAGCCTAGGGGGCTGGGATGAAGCTTTCTTT.

This clonotype occurred many times. The V and J genes are TRBV28 and TRBJ1-5; 7 bases agree with TRBD1. Germline V gene data show CDR1 as MDHEN and CDR2 as SYDVKM. There are 15 residues in the CDR3. With 4 bases clipped from V and 5 bases from J, the junction kept 8 bases outside the gene matches. CDR3 in DNA: TGTGCCAGCAGTTCCCCTGACAGGGAGCATCAGCCCCAGCATTTT. The encoded protein is CASSSPDREHQPQHF.

This clonotype has ten or more counts. The V gene is TRBV20-1, the J gene TRBJ2-7; 11 positions match TRBD2. The J segment lost 2 bases and the V segment lost 7 bases, leaving 7 bases of the junction unmatched. Looked up from germline, CDR1 is DFQATT and CDR2 is SNEGSKA (reference sequence). The CDR3 is made up of 14 amino acids. CDR3 in amino acids: CSVSSSGRTYEQYF. In DNA, the CDR3 is TGCAGTGTTTCGTCTAGCGGGAGGACCTACGAGCAGTACTTC.

This clonotype appeared a few times. This chain links TRBV20-1 with TRBJ2-5, with D perhaps matching TRBD2 (6 bases). The germline V gene encodes CDR1 DFQATT and CDR2 SNEGSKA (reference sequence). Trimming cost V 8 bases and J 1 base, with 14 bases left between them. This CDR3 is built from 13 residues. CDR3: CSLASLRQETQYF. In DNA form, the CDR3 reads TGCAGTCTAGCGAGCCTACGCCAAGAGACCCAGTACTTC.